The entry below gives a single TCR beta chain sequence along with its context. This sample is part of a study of blood T cell repertoires in COVID-19. Across the whole study: Whether acute or convalescent, the COVID-19 samples came from the United States, Italy and Spain. The cDNA or gDNA used as material had been derived from T cells, B-cell-depleted T cells, or PBMCs.

V shed 2 bases and J 1 base; nucleotides not matched to a gene: 12. CDR1 is LGHNA and CDR2 is YNFKEQ in the germline V gene. This CDR3 is built from 20 residues. In the authors' workflow: Reference gene primer amplification gave nucleated cell count estimates. Method: immunoSEQ multiplex PCR; TCRdb's copy keeps in-frame clones and lacks some. V and J calls and clone size are those listed in that table; D and trimming were worked out from the DNA. The sample gives 20,000 to 25,000 clones, under 90% of which show up once; around 29% is in the top ten. The chain joins TRBV4-2 to TRBJ2-1, with 12 bases matching TRBD2. Source material: peripheral blood. This TCR derives from a woman between 65 and 79 years old with active COVID-19. The chain's CDR3 is CASSQHVASGGAGSYNEQFF. The DNA of the CDR3 is TGTGCCAGCAGCCAACACGTTGCTAGCGGGGGGGCAGGGTCCTACAATGAGCAGTTCTTC.